The 5 T cell receptor beta chains presented below share a single source sample, sequenced in a study of blood T cell repertoires in COVID-19. Assay used: immunoSEQ multiplex PCR; TCRdb lists only in-frame clones, some missing. The table has approximately 110,000 clones, approximately 80% seen once. Source material: peripheral blood. These receptors originate from an elderly woman with acute or convalescent COVID-19.

This clone turned up a few times. This sequence joins TRBV9 and TRBJ1-3; 7 nucleotides align to TRBD1. Losses at the gene ends were 0 bases for V and 0 bases for J; bases not matched to a gene: 3. Germline CDR1 and CDR2: SGDLS and YYNGEE. The CDR3 loop spans 16 amino acids. CDR3 amino acids: CASSVGDRLSGNTIYF. Written as DNA, the CDR3 is TGTGCCAGCAGCGTAGGGGACAGACTCTCTGGAAACACCATATATTTT.

The chain employs TRBV7-9 and TRBJ2-1; no definite D call. Germline V gene lookup returns CDR1 SEHNR and CDR2 FQNEAQ (reference sequence). V was trimmed by 1 base and J by 6 bases, leaving 7 bases between them. The CDR3 spans 13 residues. CDR3 amino acids: CASSLVSSNEQFF. CDR3 nucleotide sequence: TGTGCCAGCAGCTTAGTGTCTTCCAATGAGCAGTTCTTC.

The chain has TRBV9 and TRBJ2-4, with 8 nucleotides matching TRBD1. Germline trimming cut 4 bases from V and 3 bases from J; bases unmatched to any gene: 12. The CDR3 consists of 17 residues. The germline CDR1 and CDR2 sequences are SGDLS and YYNGEE. CDR3 nucleotide sequence: TGTGCCAGCAGCCCTAGAGGGGAACAGGGGGGCAAAAACATTCAGTACTTC. Its translation is CASSPRGEQGGKNIQYF.

Here the CDR3 DNA reads TGTGCCAGCAGCTTTGCTGCAGGCCATACGCAGTATTTT. Its translation is CASSFAAGHTQYF. This chain connects TRBV5-6 to TRBJ2-3; D call uncertain. The germline V gene encodes CDR1 SGHDT and CDR2 YYEEEE. The length of the CDR3 is 13 residues. The V and J ends lost 2 bases and 7 bases respectively, with 11 bases between them.

This chain connects TRBV25-1 to TRBJ1-1; TRBD1 is a possible D gene (6 bases). From germline, CDR1 is MGHDK and CDR2 SYGVNS. The CDR3 runs to 15 residues. V gave up 3 bases and J gave up 0 bases, with 11 bases separating them. DNA for the CDR3: TGTGCCAGCAGTGACGGACAGATTATGAACACTGAAGCTTTCTTT. It codes for CASSDGQIMNTEAFF.